The 32 T cell receptor beta chains given below trace back to one sample, sequenced in a study of T cells in Graves' hyperthyroidism and ophthalmopathy. Amplification yielded TCR beta CDR3 regions, with RNA transcripts as the source. First-round RT-PCR of the TCR CDR3 relied on the HTBI primer set. TCRdb recomputed calls from the multiplex PCR reads with MiXCR, one row per CDR3 protein. The sample contains fewer than 400,000 distinct CDR3 sequences, about an eighth of which appear only once. The specimen was blood. The receptors stem from a man aged 50 to 59 with Graves' ophthalmopathy.

The rearrangement joins TRBV4-1 to TRBJ2-1; 7 bases fit TRBD2. The CDR3 length is 17 residues. The germline V gene has CDR1 MGHRA and CDR2 YSYEKL. The V segment lost 3 bases and the J segment 0 bases; nucleotides outside the gene matches: 8. The CDR3, as DNA: TGCGCCAGCAGCCACCTCCGCGGGGGAAGCTCCTACAATGAGCAGTTCTTC. It encodes CASSHLRGGSSYNEQFF.

This clonotype was counted at least ten times. The CDR3 spells CASSLAQGIRTDTQYF. The CDR3 DNA is TGTGCCAGCAGCTTAGCGCAGGGGATACGCACAGATACGCAGTATTTT. The chain uses TRBV7-2 and TRBJ2-3, with D possibly matching TRBD1 (6 bases). The CDR3 has 16 residues. Looked up from germline, CDR1 is SGHTA and CDR2 is FQGNSA. Between the trimmed V and J ends, which lost 0 bases and 1 base, there was a span of 11 bases.

The table lists this clonotype with many counts. The chain carries TRBV3-1 and TRBJ2-2, with 8 bases identical to TRBD2. Unmatched junction bases numbered 10, after V lost 4 bases and J lost 6 bases. The CDR3 length is 16 residues. Germline V gives CDR1 LGHDT, CDR2 YNNKEL (reference sequence). CDR3 nucleotide sequence: TGTGCCAGCAGCCTGACCGGGACTAGATGGGCCGGGGAGCTGTTTTTT. It is translated as CASSLTGTRWAGELFF.

This clonotype was detected many times. The rearrangement joins TRBV5-1 to TRBJ2-1; 12 bases align to TRBD2. The junction had 8 bases not matched to a gene; V was cut back by 6 bases and J by 7 bases. Germline values: CDR1 SGHRS, CDR2 YFSETQ. The CDR3 contains 15 residues. The CDR3 loop is CASKILAGGSNEQFF. The CDR3 DNA reads TGCGCCAGCAAAATACTAGCGGGAGGATCAAATGAGCAGTTCTTC. Combining the CDR3 with reference TRBV5-1 and TRBJ2-1 gives the whole variable domain KAGVTQTPRYLIKTRGQQVTLSCSPISGHRSVSWYQQTPGQGLQFLFEYFSETQRNKGNFPGRFSGRQFSNSRSEMNVSTLELGDSALYLCASKILAGGSNEQFFGPGTRLTVL.

This clonotype has a handful of counts. This chain links TRBV5-1 with TRBJ2-7; 10 nucleotides agree with TRBD2. Germline assignment: CDR1 SGHRS and CDR2 YFSETQ. Trimming cost V 0 bases and J 3 bases; bases outside gene matches: 6. The CDR3 is made up of 16 amino acids. The CDR3 DNA sequence: TGCGCCAGCAGCTTGGTCGTTAGCGGGAGGATCTACGAGCAGTACTTC. The encoded protein is CASSLVVSGRIYEQYF.

The sample holds many counts of this clonotype. The chain employs TRBV9 and TRBJ2-1; TRBD1 aligns across 12 bases. V lost 2 bases, J lost 4 bases, and 28 bases stayed unmatched. The CDR3 extends over 24 amino acids. Germline loops: CDR1 SGDLS, CDR2 YYNGEE. The CDR3 nucleotides are TGTGCCAGCAGCGTTCACGCTTCGAGATTGGGACAGGGGGCCCACGGGACTTTGTACAATGAGCAGTTCTTC. Its translation is CASSVHASRLGQGAHGTLYNEQFF. The variable domain in full, with the rest retrieved from reference TRBV9 and TRBJ2-1, is DSGVTQTPKHLITATGQRVTLRCSPRSGDLSVYWYQQSLDQGLQFLIQYYNGEERAKGNILERFSAQQFPDLHSELNLSSLELGDSALYFCASSVHASRLGQGAHGTLYNEQFFGPGTRLTVL.

In its sample, this clonotype was seen a few times. This chain uses TRBV29-1 with TRBJ2-7; 7 bases align to TRBD2. Trimming removed 3 bases from V and 6 bases from J; junction bases left unmatched: 11. The germline V gene has CDR1 SQVTM and CDR2 ANQGSEA. The CDR3 contains 14 residues. The CDR3 region has the DNA TGCAGCGTTGAGTTAGGACTAGGAGGGATCGAGCAGTACTTC. It codes for CSVELGLGGIEQYF.

J is TRBJ2-7 and V is TRBV29-1; D is ambiguous. The CDR3 extends over 11 amino acids. Trimming cost V 4 bases and J 3 bases, with 7 bases left between them. Germline loops: CDR1 SQVTM, CDR2 ANQGSEA. DNA of the CDR3: TGCAGCGTTGCTGGGGACTACGAGCAGTACTTC. Translation gives CSVAGDYEQYF.

In this sample, this clonotype turned up many times. The V call is TRBV11-2, the J call TRBJ2-7; TRBD1 might be the D (5 bases). Germline V gene data show CDR1 as SGHAT and CDR2 as FQNNGV. This CDR3 region has 14 residues. The V and J ends lost 2 bases and 1 base respectively, with 9 bases between them. The CDR3 spells CASSLNRQSYEQYF. CDR3 coding DNA: TGTGCCAGCAGCTTAAACAGGCAATCCTACGAGCAGTACTTC.

This clonotype was detected only a few times. V gene TRBV6-2 or TRBV6-3 combines with J gene TRBJ2-2; D may be TRBD1 (5 bases). Germline V gene sequence: CDR1 MNHEY, CDR2 SVGEGT. The CDR3 has 15 residues. The V end lost 7 bases, the J end lost 5 bases, and 17 bases lay between the germline ends. CDR3 sequence: CASKGWGSLTGELFF. Here the CDR3 DNA reads TGTGCCAGCAAAGGCTGGGGCAGCCTTACCGGGGAGCTGTTTTTT.

This clonotype was observed at least ten times. The rearrangement uses TRBV2 and TRBJ2-7; a possible D gene is TRBD2 (5 bases). Germline CDR1 and CDR2: SNHLY and FYNNEI. V was pared by 5 bases and J by 5 bases, with 10 bases between. There are 12 residues in the CDR3. The CDR3 sequence is CASSTGINEQYF. CDR3 bases: TGTGCCAGCAGTACGGGGATAAACGAGCAGTACTTC.

The genes are TRBV5-1 and TRBJ2-1; TRBD1 aligns across 12 bases. Germline-derived CDR1 and CDR2 are SGHRS and YFSETQ. V lost 4 bases to trimming and J lost 9 bases; unmatched junction nucleotides: 8. This CDR3 has 15 residues. CDR3 sequence (DNA): TGCGCCAGCAGCCCGGGGACAGGGGGCGCCGGTGAGCAGTTCTTC. Translation gives CASSPGTGGAGEQFF.

This clonotype was picked up many times. The rearrangement uses TRBV30 and TRBJ2-2; no clear D gene. From germline, CDR1 is GTSNPN and CDR2 SVGIG (reference sequence). V shed 4 bases and J shed 5 bases, with 2 bases lying between them. The CDR3 totals 10 residues. This CDR3 reads CAWNTGELFF. Written as DNA, the CDR3 is TGTGCCTGGAATACCGGGGAGCTGTTTTTT.

The chain recombines TRBV4-1 with TRBJ2-7, with 16 bases that match TRBD2. The V gene's germline CDR1 is MGHRA and CDR2 YSYEKL. V lost 4 bases to trimming and J lost 5 bases; unmatched junction nucleotides: 11. CDR3 size: 18 residues. This chain's CDR3 is CASSLGLAGGPRLNEQYF. For the CDR3, the DNA is TGCGCCAGCAGCCTGGGACTAGCGGGAGGGCCGCGGTTGAACGAGCAGTACTTC.

The table lists this clonotype with many counts. The chain carries TRBV29-1 and TRBJ2-1, with 10 bases matching TRBD2. The CDR3 has 13 residues. Germline-derived CDR1 and CDR2 are SQVTM and ANQGSEA. The trim removed 2 bases at V and 9 bases at J, leaving 4 bases unmatched. As DNA, the CDR3 is TGCAGCGTTGAACTAGCGGGAGTATTTGAGCAGTTCTTC. Amino acid sequence: CSVELAGVFEQFF.

This clonotype was seen only a few times. This chain uses TRBV5-1 with TRBJ2-3, with D uncertain. The ends were cut back, 5 bases at V and 0 bases at J, with 16 bases in the middle. CDR1 is SGHRS, CDR2 YFSETQ, per germline. The CDR3 has 16 amino acids. CDR3 protein: CASRSLGGSSTDTQYF. Written as DNA, the CDR3 is TGCGCCAGCAGATCTCTAGGCGGTTCAAGCACAGATACGCAGTATTTT.

This chain uses TRBV7-9 with TRBJ2-7; a weak D match, TRBD2 (7 bases). Germline V gene sequence: CDR1 SEHNR, CDR2 FQNEAQ (reference sequence). This CDR3 comprises 15 residues. V gave up 7 bases and J gave up 0 bases, with 16 bases separating them. The CDR3 DNA reads TGTGCCAGCAAACCGGGGGGCCTAAGCTCCTACGAGCAGTACTTC. It is translated as CASKPGGLSSYEQYF.

This clonotype was counted only a few times. CDR3: CASSITASGPETQYF. The CDR3 region has the DNA TGTGCCAGTAGTATTACTGCTAGCGGGCCGGAGACCCAGTACTTC. The chain uses TRBV19 and TRBJ2-5; 8 bases fit TRBD2. The germline V gene encodes CDR1 LNHDA and CDR2 SQIVND (reference sequence). CDR3 length equals 15 residues. The V segment lost 3 bases and the J segment 5 bases; nucleotides outside the gene matches: 8.

This clonotype was observed a few times. The chain has TRBV6-1 and TRBJ1-1; D not resolved. Trimming removed 5 bases from V and 1 base from J, with 11 bases in between. Per the germline V gene, CDR1 is MNHNS and CDR2 is SASEGT. The CDR3 length is 14 residues. The DNA for the CDR3 is TGTGCCAGCAGTAGGGAGGCCGGGAACACTGAAGCTTTCTTT. Translated: CASSREAGNTEAFF.

This clonotype was recorded a few times. The rearrangement links TRBV3-1 to TRBJ1-2, with D perhaps matching TRBD1 (6 bases). V was shortened by 0 bases and J by 3 bases, with 14 bases between the two germline ends. The CDR3 sequence is 16 residues long. Germline V CDR1 and CDR2: LGHDT, YNNKEL (reference sequence). The DNA for the CDR3 is TGTGCCAGCAGCCAAGAAACAACAGGGAGTTACTATGGCTACACCTTC. As protein: CASSQETTGSYYGYTF. The full variable domain, completed using reference TRBV3-1 and TRBJ1-2, is DTAVSQTPKYLVTQMGNDKSIKCEQNLGHDTMYWYKQDSKKFLKIMFSYNNKELIINETVPNRFSPKSPDKAHLNLHINSLELGDSAVYFCASSQETTGSYYGYTFGSGTRLTVV.

There are a few counts of this clonotype. V usage is TRBV15 and J usage is TRBJ2-5; no clear D gene. This CDR3 region has 15 residues. With 0 bases removed from V and 7 bases from J, the gap between germline ends came to 15 bases. The germline V gene encodes CDR1 LNHNV and CDR2 YYDKDF (reference sequence). CDR3 amino acids: CATSRDRGKEATQYF. The CDR3, as DNA: TGTGCCACCAGCAGAGATCGTGGTAAAGAAGCGACCCAGTACTTC. The full variable domain, in which reference TRBV15 and TRBJ2-5 provide the parts outside the CDR3, is DAMVIQNPRYQVTQFGKPVTLSCSQTLNHNVMYWYQQKSSQAPKLLFHYYDKDFNNEADTPDNFQSRRPNTSFCFLDIRSPGLGDTAMYLCATSRDRGKEATQYFGPGTRLLVL.

This clonotype was recorded at least ten times. The chain carries TRBV7-9 and TRBJ1-4; the D gene is possibly TRBD1 (6 bases). Trimming took 3 bases from V and 5 from J, leaving 10 bases between them. There are 14 residues in the CDR3. CDR1 SEHNR and CDR2 FQNEAQ come from the germline V gene (reference sequence). CDR3 nucleotides: TGTGCCAGCAGCTTTGGGCAGGGGAATGAAAAACTGTTTTTT. Its protein product is CASSFGQGNEKLFF.

This clonotype was counted ten times or more. This chain links TRBV30 with TRBJ1-1; D is unclear. The CDR3 covers 14 residues. CDR1 is GTSNPN and CDR2 is SVGIG in the germline V gene (reference sequence). V shed 0 bases and J shed 6 bases, with 14 bases lying between them. CDR3 in amino acids: CAWSVLVADSEAFF. The CDR3 DNA reads as TGTGCCTGGAGTGTACTCGTGGCAGACTCTGAAGCTTTCTTT.

This clonotype has ten or more counts. The genes are TRBV7-8 and TRBJ2-3, with 7 positions matching TRBD2. Germline loops: CDR1 SGHVS, CDR2 FQNEAQ. With V trimmed by 5 bases and J by 0 bases, 8 bases remained unmatched. CDR3 size: 16 residues. The CDR3 DNA follows: TGTGCCAGCAGCCGAGGGCCTAGCGGTAGCACAGATACGCAGTATTTT. Amino acid sequence: CASSRGPSGSTDTQYF.

The J gene is TRBJ2-5, the V gene TRBV7-9; the match to TRBD2 covers 12 bases. Germline V gene lookup returns CDR1 SEHNR and CDR2 FQNEAQ (reference sequence). The CDR3 consists of 19 residues. The V segment lost 5 bases and the J segment 4 bases; nucleotides outside the gene matches: 17. This CDR3 reads CASSPLIRLAGVKRETQYF. CDR3 sequence (DNA): TGTGCCAGCAGCCCACTAATTCGACTAGCGGGAGTTAAAAGAGAGACCCAGTACTTC.

This chain connects TRBV27 to TRBJ2-5, with D possibly being TRBD2 (5 bases). V was clipped by 9 bases and J by 2 bases, with 13 bases between them. CDR1 MNHEY and CDR2 SMNVEV come from the germline V gene (reference sequence). The CDR3 totals 13 residues. The DNA for the CDR3 is TGTGCCAGTGCAGTTCGGGAACAAGAGACCCAGTACTTC. Encoded protein: CASAVREQETQYF.

The V and J genes are TRBV11-2 and TRBJ1-2; the match to TRBD1 covers 7 bases. The CDR3 spans 13 residues. With 4 bases clipped from V and 6 bases from J, the junction kept 5 bases outside the gene matches. In germline, CDR1 is SGHAT, CDR2 FQNNGV. The CDR3 protein is CASSSTGWDGYTF. In DNA, the CDR3 is TGTGCCAGCAGCTCGACAGGGTGGGATGGCTACACCTTC.

This clonotype was seen ten or more times. The chain employs TRBV5-6 and TRBJ1-2, with D perhaps TRBD1 (5 bases). Germline-derived CDR1 and CDR2 are SGHDT and YYEEEE. Trimming stripped 1 base from V and 2 bases from J, with 12 bases between. CDR3 size: 15 residues. CDR3 DNA: TGTGCCAGCAGCTTGTACCCAGGGCGGAACTATGGCTACACCTTC. Its translation is CASSLYPGRNYGYTF.

Ten or more counts support this clonotype. J is TRBJ2-3 and V is TRBV2; tentatively, D is TRBD1 or TRBD2 (5 bases each). Deletions cut 5 bases from V and 4 bases from J, with 25 bases between. The CDR3 covers 18 residues. Germline CDR1 SNHLY, CDR2 FYNNEI. The CDR3, as DNA: TGTGCCAGCAGTCCCGGACGCTCTCCGGGGACGAGCCCAGATACGCAGTATTTT. Translating gives CASSPGRSPGTSPDTQYF.

This clonotype was detected a few times. The V and J genes are TRBV10-1 and TRBJ2-5; 9 bases agree with TRBD2. Germline CDR1 is WNHNN and CDR2 is SYGVQD (reference sequence). The CDR3 totals 16 residues. The V and J ends lost 1 base and 5 bases, in that order; junction bases with no gene match: 8. CDR3 bases: TGCGCCAGCAGTGAGTTTCTAGCGGGAACCCCGGAGACCCAGTACTTC. Residues: CASSEFLAGTPETQYF.

With respect to this clonotype: Sequence at one end of the junction differs from germline and may be a read error. The chain recombines TRBV6-5 with TRBJ1-2, with D perhaps TRBD1 (5 bases). The CDR3 has 13 amino acids. Germline values: CDR1 MNHEY, CDR2 SVGAGI. CDR3 loop: CASSYGADYDYTF. The CDR3 nucleotides are TGTGCCAGCAGTTACGGGGCAGACTATGACTACACCTTC.

V gene TRBV6-6 combines with J gene TRBJ2-2; D gene unclear. Trimming pared 2 bases from V and 0 bases from J, leaving 16 bases between. The length of the CDR3 is 18 residues. Per the germline V gene, CDR1 is MNHNY and CDR2 is SVGAGI (reference sequence). CDR3 in amino acids: CASSYAVGIGANTGELFF. The DNA of the CDR3 is TGTGCCAGCAGTTACGCCGTGGGTATTGGCGCGAACACCGGGGAGCTGTTTTTT.